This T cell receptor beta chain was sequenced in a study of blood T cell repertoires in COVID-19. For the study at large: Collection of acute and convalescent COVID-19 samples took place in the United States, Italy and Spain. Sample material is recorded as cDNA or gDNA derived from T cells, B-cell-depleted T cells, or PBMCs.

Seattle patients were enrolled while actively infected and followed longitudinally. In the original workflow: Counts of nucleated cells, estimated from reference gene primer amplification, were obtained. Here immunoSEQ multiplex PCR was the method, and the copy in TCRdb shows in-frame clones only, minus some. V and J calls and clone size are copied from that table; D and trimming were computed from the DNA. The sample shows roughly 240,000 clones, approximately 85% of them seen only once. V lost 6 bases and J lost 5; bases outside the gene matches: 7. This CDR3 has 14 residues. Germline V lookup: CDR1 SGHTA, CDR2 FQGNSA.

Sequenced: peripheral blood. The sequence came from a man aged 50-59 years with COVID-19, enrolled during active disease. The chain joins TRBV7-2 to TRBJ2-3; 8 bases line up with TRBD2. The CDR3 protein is CASSGSGGQDTQYF. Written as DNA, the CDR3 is TGTGCCAGCAGTGGCAGCGGGGGCCAAGATACGCAGTATTTT.